The next 2 T cell receptor beta chains were all read from a single sample in a study of blood T cell repertoires in COVID-19. TCRdb's table, derived via immunoSEQ multiplex PCR, lists solely in-frame clones and lacks some. The table has about 91,000 clones, approximately 82% seen once. The sample taken for sequencing was peripheral blood. All receptors derive from a man aged 50 or older with active or convalescent COVID-19.

The chain's CDR3 is CASSQGYYGYTF. CDR3 DNA sequence: TGTGCCAGTAGCCAGGGTTACTATGGCTACACCTTC. J is TRBJ1-2 and V is TRBV19, with TRBD1 as a possible D gene (5 bases). V was shortened by 6 bases and J by 3 bases, with 8 bases between the two germline ends. The CDR3 contains 12 residues. The germline CDR1 and CDR2 sequences are LNHDA and SQIVND (reference sequence).

The chain has TRBV7-2 and TRBJ2-1; the match to TRBD2 covers 13 bases. Trimming at V came to 5 bases and at J to 6 bases, leaving 7 bases not matched to a gene. This CDR3 region has 16 residues. Germline-derived CDR1 and CDR2 are SGHTA and FQGNSA. This CDR3 is CASSRILAGGPNEQFF. In DNA, the CDR3 is TGTGCCAGCAGCCGTATACTAGCGGGGGGGCCCAATGAGCAGTTCTTC.